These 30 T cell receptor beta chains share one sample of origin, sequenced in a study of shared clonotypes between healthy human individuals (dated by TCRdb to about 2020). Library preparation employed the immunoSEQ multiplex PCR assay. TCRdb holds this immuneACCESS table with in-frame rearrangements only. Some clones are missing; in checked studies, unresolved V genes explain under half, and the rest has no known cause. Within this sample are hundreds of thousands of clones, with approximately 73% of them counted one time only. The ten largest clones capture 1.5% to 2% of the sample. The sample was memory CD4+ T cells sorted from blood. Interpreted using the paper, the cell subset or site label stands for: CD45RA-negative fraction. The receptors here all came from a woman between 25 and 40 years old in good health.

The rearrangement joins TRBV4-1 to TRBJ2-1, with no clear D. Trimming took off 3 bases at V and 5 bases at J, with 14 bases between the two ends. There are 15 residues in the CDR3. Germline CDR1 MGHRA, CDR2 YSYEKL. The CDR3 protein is CASSHIKTGDNEQFF. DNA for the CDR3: TGCGCCAGCAGCCATATAAAAACTGGAGACAATGAGCAGTTCTTC.

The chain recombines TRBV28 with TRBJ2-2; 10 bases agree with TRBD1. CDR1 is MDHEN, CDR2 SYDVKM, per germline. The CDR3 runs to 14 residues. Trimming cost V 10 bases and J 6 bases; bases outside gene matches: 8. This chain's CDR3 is CATWDRGSSGELFF. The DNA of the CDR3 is TGTGCCACCTGGGACAGGGGTTCATCCGGGGAGCTGTTTTTT. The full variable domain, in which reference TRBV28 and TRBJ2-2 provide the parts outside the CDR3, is DVKVTQSSRYLVKRTGEKVFLECVQDMDHENMFWYRQDPGLGLRLIYFSYDVKMKEKGDIPEGYSVSREKKERFSLILESASTNQTSMYLCATWDRGSSGELFFGEGSRLTVL.

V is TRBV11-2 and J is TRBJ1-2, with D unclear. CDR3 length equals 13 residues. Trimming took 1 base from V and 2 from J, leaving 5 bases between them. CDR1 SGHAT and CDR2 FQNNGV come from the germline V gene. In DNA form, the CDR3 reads TGTGCCAGCAGCTTAGGGTTCAACTATGGCTACACCTTC. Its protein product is CASSLGFNYGYTF.

This CDR3 is CSAFLGGYTF. In DNA, the CDR3 is TGCAGTGCTTTTCTAGGTGGCTACACCTTC. The chain recombines TRBV20-1 with TRBJ1-2; D call uncertain. V was trimmed by 5 bases and J by 7 bases, leaving 8 bases between them. In germline, CDR1 is DFQATT, CDR2 SNEGSKA (reference sequence). The CDR3 runs 10 residues.

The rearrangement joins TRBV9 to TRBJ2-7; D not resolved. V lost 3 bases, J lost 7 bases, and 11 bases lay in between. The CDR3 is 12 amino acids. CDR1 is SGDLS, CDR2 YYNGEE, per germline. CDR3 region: CASSALLGEQYF. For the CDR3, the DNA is TGTGCCAGCAGCGCCCTGCTGGGAGAGCAGTACTTC. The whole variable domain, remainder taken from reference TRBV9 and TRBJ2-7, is DSGVTQTPKHLITATGQRVTLRCSPRSGDLSVYWYQQSLDQGLQFLIQYYNGEERAKGNILERFSAQQFPDLHSELNLSSLELGDSALYFCASSALLGEQYFGPGTRLTVT.

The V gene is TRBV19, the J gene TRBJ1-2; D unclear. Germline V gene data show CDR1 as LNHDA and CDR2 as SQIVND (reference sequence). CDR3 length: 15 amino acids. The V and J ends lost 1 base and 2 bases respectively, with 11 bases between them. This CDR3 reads CASSIGPGGNYGYTF. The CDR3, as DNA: TGTGCCAGTAGTATAGGCCCAGGAGGGAACTATGGCTACACCTTC.

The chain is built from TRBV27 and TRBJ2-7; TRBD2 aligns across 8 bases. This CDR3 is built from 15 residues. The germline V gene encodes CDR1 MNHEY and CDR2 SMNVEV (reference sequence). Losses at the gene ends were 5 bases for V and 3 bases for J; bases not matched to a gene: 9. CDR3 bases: TGTGCCAGCAGTATCCGGACTAGCAGCCACTACGAGCAGTACTTC. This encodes CASSIRTSSHYEQYF.

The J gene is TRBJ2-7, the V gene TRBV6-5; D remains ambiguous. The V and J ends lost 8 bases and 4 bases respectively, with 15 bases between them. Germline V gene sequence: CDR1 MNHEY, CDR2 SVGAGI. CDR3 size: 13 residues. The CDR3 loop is CASQVSRDYEQYF. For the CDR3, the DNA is TGTGCCAGCCAGGTCAGCAGAGATTACGAGCAGTACTTC.

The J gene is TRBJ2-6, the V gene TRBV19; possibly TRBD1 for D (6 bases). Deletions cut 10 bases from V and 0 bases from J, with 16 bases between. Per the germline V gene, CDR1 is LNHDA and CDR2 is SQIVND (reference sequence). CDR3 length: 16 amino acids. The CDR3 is CATSDRYSSGANVLTF. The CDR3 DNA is TGTGCCACTTCGGACAGATATAGCTCTGGGGCCAACGTCCTGACTTTC.

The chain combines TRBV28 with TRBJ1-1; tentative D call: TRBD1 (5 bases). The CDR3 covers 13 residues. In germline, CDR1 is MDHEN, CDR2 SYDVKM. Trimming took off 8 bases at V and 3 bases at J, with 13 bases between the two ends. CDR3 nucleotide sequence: TGTGCCAGCTGCAGGGTCAGGGACACTGAAGCTTTCTTT. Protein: CASCRVRDTEAFF.

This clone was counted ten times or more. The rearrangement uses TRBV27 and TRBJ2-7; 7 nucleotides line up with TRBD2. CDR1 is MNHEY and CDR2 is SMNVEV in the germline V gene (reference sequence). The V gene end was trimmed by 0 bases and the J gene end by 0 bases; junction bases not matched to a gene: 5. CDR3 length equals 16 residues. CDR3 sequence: CASSLSGRGFSYEQYF. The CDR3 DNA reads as TGTGCCAGCAGTTTATCGGGGAGGGGTTTCTCCTACGAGCAGTACTTC.

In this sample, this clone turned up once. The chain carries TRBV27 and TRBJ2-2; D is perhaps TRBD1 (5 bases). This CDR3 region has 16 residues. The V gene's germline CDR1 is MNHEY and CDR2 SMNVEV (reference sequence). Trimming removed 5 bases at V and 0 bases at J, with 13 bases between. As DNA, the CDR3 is TGTGCCAGCAGTCCAAATGGGGCGGCGAACACCGGGGAGCTGTTTTTT. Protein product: CASSPNGAANTGELFF.

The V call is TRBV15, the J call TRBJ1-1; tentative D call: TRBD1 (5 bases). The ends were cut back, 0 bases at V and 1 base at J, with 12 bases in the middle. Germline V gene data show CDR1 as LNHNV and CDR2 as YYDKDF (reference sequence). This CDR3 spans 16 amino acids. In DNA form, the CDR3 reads TGTGCCACCAGCAGAGATTGGATAGGGGAGAACACTGAAGCTTTCTTT. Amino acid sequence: CATSRDWIGENTEAFF.

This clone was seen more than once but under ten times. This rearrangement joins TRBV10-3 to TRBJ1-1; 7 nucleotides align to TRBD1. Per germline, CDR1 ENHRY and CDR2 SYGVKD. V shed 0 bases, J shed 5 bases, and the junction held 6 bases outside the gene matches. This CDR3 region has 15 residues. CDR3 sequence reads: CAISESSNRGTEAFF. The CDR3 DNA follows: TGTGCCATCAGTGAGTCGAGTAACAGGGGAACTGAAGCTTTCTTT.

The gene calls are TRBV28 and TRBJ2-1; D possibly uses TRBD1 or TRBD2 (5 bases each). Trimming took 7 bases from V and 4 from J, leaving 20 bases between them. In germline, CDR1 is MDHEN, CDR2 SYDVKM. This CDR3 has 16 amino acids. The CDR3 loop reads CASNPLGTFSYNEQFF. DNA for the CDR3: TGTGCCAGCAACCCCTTGGGGACGTTCTCTTACAATGAGCAGTTCTTC.

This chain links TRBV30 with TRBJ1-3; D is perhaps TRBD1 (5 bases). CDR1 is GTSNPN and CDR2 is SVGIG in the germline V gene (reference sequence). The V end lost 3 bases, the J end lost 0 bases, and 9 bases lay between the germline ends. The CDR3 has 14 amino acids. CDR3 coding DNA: TGTGCCTGGAGGTCGGGACGCTCTGGAAACACCATATATTTT. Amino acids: CAWRSGRSGNTIYF.

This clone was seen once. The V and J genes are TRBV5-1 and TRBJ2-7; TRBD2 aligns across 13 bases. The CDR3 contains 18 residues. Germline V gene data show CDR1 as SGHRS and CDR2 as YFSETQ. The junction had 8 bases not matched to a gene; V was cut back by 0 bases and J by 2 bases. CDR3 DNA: TGCGCCAGCAGCTTGGCCGGGACTAGCGGGATATACACCTACGAGCAGTACTTC. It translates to CASSLAGTSGIYTYEQYF.

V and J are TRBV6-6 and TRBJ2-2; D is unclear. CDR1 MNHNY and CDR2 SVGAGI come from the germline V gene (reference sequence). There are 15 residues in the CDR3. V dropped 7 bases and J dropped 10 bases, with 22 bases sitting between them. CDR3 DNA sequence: TGTGCCAGCATCTCCGGACCGTCACGGTTTAAGGAGCTGTTTTTT. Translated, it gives CASISGPSRFKELFF.

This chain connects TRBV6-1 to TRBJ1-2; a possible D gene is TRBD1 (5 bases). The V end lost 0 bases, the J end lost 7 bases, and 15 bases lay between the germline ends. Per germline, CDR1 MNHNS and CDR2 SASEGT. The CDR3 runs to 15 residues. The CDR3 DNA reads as TGTGCCAGCAGTGAAGCGCACGCAGGGATGGGTGGCTACACCTTC. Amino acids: CASSEAHAGMGGYTF.

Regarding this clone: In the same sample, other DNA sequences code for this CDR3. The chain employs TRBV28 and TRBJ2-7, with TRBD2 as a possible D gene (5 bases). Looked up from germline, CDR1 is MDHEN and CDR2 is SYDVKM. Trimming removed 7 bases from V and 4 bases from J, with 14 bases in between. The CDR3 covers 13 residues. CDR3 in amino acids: CASTPNRGYEQYF. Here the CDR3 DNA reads TGTGCCAGCACCCCGAATCGGGGATACGAGCAGTACTTC.

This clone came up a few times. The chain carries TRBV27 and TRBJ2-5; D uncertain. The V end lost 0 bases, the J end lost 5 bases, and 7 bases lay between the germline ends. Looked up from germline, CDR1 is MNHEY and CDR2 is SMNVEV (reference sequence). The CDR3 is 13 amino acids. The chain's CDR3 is CASSLSFFETQYF. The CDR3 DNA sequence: TGTGCCAGCAGTTTATCGTTTTTTGAGACCCAGTACTTC.

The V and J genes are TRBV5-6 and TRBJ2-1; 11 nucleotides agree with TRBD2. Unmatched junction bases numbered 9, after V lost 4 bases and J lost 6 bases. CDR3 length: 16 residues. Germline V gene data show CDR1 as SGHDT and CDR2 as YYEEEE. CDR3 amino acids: CASSPQPGLAANEQFF. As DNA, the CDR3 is TGTGCCAGCAGCCCACAGCCGGGACTAGCGGCCAATGAGCAGTTCTTC.

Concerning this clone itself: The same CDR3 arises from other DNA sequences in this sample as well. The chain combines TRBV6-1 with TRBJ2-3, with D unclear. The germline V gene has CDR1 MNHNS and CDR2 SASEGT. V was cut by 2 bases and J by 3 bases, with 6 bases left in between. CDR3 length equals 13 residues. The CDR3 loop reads CASSESRTDTQYF. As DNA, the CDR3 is TGTGCCAGCAGTGAATCAAGGACAGATACGCAGTATTTT.

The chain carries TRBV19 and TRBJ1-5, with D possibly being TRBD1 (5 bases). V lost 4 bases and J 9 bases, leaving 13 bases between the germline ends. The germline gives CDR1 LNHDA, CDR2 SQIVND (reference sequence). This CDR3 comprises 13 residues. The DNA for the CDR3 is TGTGCCAGTAGTAGCGGGGCCGTAGGGCCCCAGCATTTT. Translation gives CASSSGAVGPQHF.

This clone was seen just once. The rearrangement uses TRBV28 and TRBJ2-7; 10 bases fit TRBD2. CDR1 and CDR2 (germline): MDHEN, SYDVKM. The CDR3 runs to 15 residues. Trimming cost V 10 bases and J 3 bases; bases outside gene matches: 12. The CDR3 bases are TGTGCCACCTATACTAGCGGGGAAGGAGGCTACGAGCAGTACTTC. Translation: CATYTSGEGGYEQYF.

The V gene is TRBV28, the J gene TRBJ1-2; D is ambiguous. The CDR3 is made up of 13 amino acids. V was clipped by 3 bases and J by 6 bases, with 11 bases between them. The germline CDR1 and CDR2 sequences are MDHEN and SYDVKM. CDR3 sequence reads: CASSFNRKDGYTF. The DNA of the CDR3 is TGTGCCAGCAGTTTCAACAGAAAGGATGGCTACACCTTC.

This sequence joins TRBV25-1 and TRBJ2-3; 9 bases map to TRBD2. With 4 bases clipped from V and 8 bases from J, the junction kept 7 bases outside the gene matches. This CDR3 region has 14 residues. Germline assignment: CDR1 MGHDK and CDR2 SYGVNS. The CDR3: CASSVGGRASTQYF. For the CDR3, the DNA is TGTGCCAGCAGTGTAGGCGGGAGGGCCTCTACGCAGTATTTT.

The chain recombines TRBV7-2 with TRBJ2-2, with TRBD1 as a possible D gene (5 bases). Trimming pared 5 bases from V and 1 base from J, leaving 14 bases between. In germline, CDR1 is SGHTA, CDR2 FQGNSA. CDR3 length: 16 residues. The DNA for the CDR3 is TGTGCCAGCAGCCCTGTAGGGGTCGGGAACACCGGGGAGCTGTTTTTT. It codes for CASSPVGVGNTGELFF.

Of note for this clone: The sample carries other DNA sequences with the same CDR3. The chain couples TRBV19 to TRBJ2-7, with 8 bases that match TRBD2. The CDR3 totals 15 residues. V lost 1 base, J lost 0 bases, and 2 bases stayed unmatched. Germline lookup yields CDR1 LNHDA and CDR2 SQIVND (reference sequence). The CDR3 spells CASSIVAGSSYEQYF. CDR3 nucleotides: TGTGCCAGTAGTATAGTAGCGGGGAGCTCCTACGAGCAGTACTTC.

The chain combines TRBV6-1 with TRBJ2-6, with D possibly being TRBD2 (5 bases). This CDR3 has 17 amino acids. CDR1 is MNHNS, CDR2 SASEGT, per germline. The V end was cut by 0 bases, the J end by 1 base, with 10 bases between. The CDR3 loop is CASSEAGSRSGANVLTF. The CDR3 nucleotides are TGTGCCAGCAGTGAAGCGGGGAGCCGGTCTGGGGCCAACGTCCTGACTTTC.